This T cell receptor beta chain comes out of a study of blood T cells in healthy people across ages. Study results and caveats: Higher diversity and more naive CD4+ cells were features of long-lived donors, compared to aged donors. Estimates drawn from one million T cells were deemed to understate diversity.

Next came a second PCR, run for 7 to 11 cycles, which used a sample-barcoded 5' primer along with a J-beta primer mix. Each CDR3 protein is one row after TCRdb ran MiXCR on the 5' RACE reads. This table holds around 800,000 distinct CDR3 sequences, around 45% found once. The donors, all healthy, were Caucasians living in Russia, aged roughly 6 to 100. At least 6 million PBMCs were isolated per sample. The table lists this clonotype with a few counts. As yet, its antigen is unknown. Losses at the gene ends were 8 bases for V and 3 bases for J; bases not matched to a gene: 11. The CDR3 covers 14 residues. Per germline, CDR1 SQVTM and CDR2 ANQGSEA.

The clonotype originates from a man between 60 and 70 years old in good health. V and J are TRBV29-1 and TRBJ2-3, with TRBD2 matching 7 bases. Sequences were obtained from blood. The chain's CDR3 is CSIHGGGGTDTQYF. The CDR3 region has the DNA TGCAGCATCCATGGGGGGGGTGGAACAGATACGCAGTATTTT.